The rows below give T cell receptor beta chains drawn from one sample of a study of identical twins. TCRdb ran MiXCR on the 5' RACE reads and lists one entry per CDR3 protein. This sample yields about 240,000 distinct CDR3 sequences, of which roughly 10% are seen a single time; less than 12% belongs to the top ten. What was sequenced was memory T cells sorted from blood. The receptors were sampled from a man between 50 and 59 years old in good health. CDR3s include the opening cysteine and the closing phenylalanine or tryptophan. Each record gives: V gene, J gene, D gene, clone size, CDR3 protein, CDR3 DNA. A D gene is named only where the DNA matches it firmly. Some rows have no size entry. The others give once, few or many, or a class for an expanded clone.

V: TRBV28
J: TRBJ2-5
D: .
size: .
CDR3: CASNARDAVQETQYF
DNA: TGTGCCAGCAACGCCCGGGACGCCGTCCAAGAGACCCAGTACTTC

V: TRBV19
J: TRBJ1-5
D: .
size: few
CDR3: CATPTQGSVNQPQHF
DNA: TGTGCCACCCCAACGCAGGGGAGCGTCAATCAGCCCCAGCATTTT

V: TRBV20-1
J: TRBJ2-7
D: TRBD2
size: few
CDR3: CSARDLASGKGYEQYF
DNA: TGCAGTGCTAGAGATTTGGCTAGCGGTAAAGGCTACGAGCAGTACTTC

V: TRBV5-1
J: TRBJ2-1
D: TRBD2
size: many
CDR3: CASSLTGTSGNLAYNEQFF
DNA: TGCGCCAGCAGCTTGACCGGGACTAGCGGGAACCTAGCCTACAATGAGCAGTTCTTC

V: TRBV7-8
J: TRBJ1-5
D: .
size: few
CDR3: CASSFYRDSNQPQHF
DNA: TGTGCCAGCAGCTTCTACCGGGATAGCAATCAGCCCCAGCATTTT

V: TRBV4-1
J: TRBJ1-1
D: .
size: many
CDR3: CASSQPKRRALNTEAFF
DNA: TGCGCCAGCAGCCAGCCTAAGCGCCGGGCGCTTAACACTGAAGCTTTCTTT

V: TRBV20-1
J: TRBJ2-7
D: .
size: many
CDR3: CSARDLRPGVYEQYF
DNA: TGCAGTGCTAGAGATCTGCGACCGGGGGTCTACGAGCAGTACTTC

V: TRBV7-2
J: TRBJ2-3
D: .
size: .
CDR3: CASSLDPNTDTQYF
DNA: TGTGCCAGCAGCTTAGATCCGAACACAGATACGCAGTATTTT

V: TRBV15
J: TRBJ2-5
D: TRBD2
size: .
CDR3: CATSRSWTSGRTGVRQETQYF
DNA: TGTGCCACCAGCAGATCCTGGACTAGCGGGAGGACGGGGGTCCGACAAGAGACCCAGTACTTC

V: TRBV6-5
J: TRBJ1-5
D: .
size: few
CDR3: CASSYSGGSNQPQHF
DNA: TGTGCCAGCAGTTACTCGGGTGGGAGCAATCAGCCCCAGCATTTT

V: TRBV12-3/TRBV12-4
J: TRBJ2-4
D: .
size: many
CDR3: CASSLAAIAKNIQYF
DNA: TGTGCCAGCAGTTTAGCGGCTATAGCCAAAAACATTCAGTACTTC

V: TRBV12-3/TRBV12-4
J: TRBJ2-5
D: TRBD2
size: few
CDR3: CASSSGLGLTQYF
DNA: TGTGCCAGCAGCAGTGGACTAGGCTTGACCCAGTACTTC

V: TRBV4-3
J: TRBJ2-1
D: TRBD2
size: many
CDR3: CASSQGSGTLNEQFF
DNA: TGCGCCAGCAGCCAAGGGAGCGGGACCTTGAATGAGCAGTTCTTC

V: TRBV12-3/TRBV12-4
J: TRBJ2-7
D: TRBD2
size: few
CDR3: CASSVRAILAGLTYEQYF
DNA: TGTGCCAGCAGTGTCCGCGCCATACTAGCGGGGTTAACCTACGAGCAGTACTTC

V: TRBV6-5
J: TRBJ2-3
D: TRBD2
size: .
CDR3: CASSFTSGGALDTQYF
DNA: TGTGCCAGCAGCTTTACTAGCGGGGGGGCCCTGGATACGCAGTATTTT

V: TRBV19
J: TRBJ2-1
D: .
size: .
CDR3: CASSTAAFEQFF
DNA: TGTGCCAGTAGTACTGCCGCTTTTGAGCAGTTCTTC

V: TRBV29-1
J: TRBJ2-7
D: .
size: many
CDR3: CSVEDGGQGQGEQYF
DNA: TGCAGCGTTGAAGATGGGGGGCAGGGGCAGGGCGAGCAGTACTTC

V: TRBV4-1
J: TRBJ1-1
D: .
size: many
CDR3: CASSQVGQRTEAFF
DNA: TGCGCCAGCAGCCAAGTGGGACAACGGACTGAAGCTTTCTTT

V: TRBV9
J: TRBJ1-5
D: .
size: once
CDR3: CASSVGSGSNQPQHF
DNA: TGTGCCAGCAGCGTAGGATCAGGTAGCAATCAGCCCCAGCATTTT

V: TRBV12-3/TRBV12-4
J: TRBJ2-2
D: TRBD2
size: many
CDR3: CASSQGLAGGGRLFF
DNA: TGTGCCAGCAGCCAGGGACTAGCGGGGGGGGGGCGGCTGTTTTTT

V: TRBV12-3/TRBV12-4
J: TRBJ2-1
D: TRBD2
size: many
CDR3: CASRRRTSGSLGEQFF
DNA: TGTGCCAGCAGGCGCCGGACTAGCGGGAGTCTGGGTGAGCAGTTCTTC

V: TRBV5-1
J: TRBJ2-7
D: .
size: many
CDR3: CASSLTGRSYEQYF
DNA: TGCGCCAGCAGCTTGACAGGGAGATCCTACGAGCAGTACTTC

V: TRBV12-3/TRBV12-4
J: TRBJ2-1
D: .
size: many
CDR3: CASSPAGTSYNEQFF
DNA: TGTGCCAGCAGTCCCGCCGGGACCTCCTACAATGAGCAGTTCTTC

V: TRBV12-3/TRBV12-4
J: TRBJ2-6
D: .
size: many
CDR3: CASSSGLPGANVLTF
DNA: TGTGCCAGCAGTTCAGGGCTTCCTGGGGCCAACGTCCTGACTTTC

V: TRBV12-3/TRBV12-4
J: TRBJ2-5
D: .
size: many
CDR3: CASSLFLGGETQYF
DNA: TGTGCCAGCAGTCTATTCCTTGGGGGGGAGACCCAGTACTTC

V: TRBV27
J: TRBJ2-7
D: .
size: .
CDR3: CASSLLGHSYEQYF
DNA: TGTGCCAGCAGTTTGTTGGGCCATTCCTACGAGCAGTACTTC

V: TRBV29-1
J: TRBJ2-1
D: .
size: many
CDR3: CSVARLDEQFF
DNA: TGCAGCGTTGCCCGCCTAGATGAGCAGTTCTTC

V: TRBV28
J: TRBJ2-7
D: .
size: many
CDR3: CASSFTLQDLSYEQYF
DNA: TGTGCCAGCAGTTTTACCCTACAGGATTTGTCCTACGAGCAGTACTTC

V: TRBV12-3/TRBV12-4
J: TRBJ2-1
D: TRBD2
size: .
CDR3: CASSDPLYGLAEFF
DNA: TGTGCCAGCAGCGACCCCCTATATGGACTAGCGGAGTTCTTC

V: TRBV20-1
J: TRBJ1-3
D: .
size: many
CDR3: CSASQAADSGNTIYF
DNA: TGCAGTGCTAGCCAGGCAGCCGACTCTGGAAACACCATATATTTT

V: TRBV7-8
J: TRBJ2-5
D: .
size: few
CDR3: CASSFLNQETQYF
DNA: TGTGCCAGCAGCTTCTTAAACCAGGAGACCCAGTACTTC

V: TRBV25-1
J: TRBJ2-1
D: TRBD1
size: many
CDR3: CASGQGNEQFF
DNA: TGTGCCAGCGGACAGGGGAATGAGCAGTTCTTC

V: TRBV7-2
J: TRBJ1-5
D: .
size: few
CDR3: CASSLVRGMEPQHF
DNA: TGTGCCAGCAGCTTAGTGAGGGGAATGGAGCCCCAGCATTTT

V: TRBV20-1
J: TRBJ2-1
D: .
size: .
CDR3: CSAREHGVRESEQFF
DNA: TGCAGTGCTAGAGAACACGGGGTAAGGGAGTCGGAGCAGTTCTTC

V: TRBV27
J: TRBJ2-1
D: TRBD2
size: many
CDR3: CATAGLASYNEQFF
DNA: TGTGCCACCGCGGGACTAGCGAGCTACAATGAGCAGTTCTTC

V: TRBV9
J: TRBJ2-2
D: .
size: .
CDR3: CASSATTPGTGELFF
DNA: TGTGCCAGCAGCGCCACAACTCCCGGGACCGGGGAGCTGTTTTTT

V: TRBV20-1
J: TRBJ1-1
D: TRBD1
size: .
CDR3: CSAPPEGATEAFF
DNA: TGCAGTGCCCCACCCGAGGGGGCCACTGAAGCTTTCTTT

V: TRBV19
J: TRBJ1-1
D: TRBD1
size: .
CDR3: CASSMPGQAYTEAFF
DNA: TGTGCCAGTAGTATGCCGGGACAGGCGTACACTGAAGCTTTCTTT

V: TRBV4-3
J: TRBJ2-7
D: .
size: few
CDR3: CASSQGMDRVNGLSYEQYF
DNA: TGCGCCAGCAGCCAAGGGATGGACAGAGTAAACGGCCTCTCCTACGAGCAGTACTTC